A selection of T cell receptor beta chains follows, all from one sample in a study of beta chain features in type 1 diabetes. Method: immunoSEQ multiplex PCR; TCRdb's copy keeps in-frame clones and lacks some. The sample lists some 130,000 clones, 7.5% to 9.5% occurring once. The specimen was central memory CD4+ T cells from blood. These receptors all stem from a man under 40 with type 1 diabetes. Each CDR3 is given with its conserved first and last residue.

>TRBV30
CAWSEGGDTQYF
>TRBV30
CAWSPWTFAVPNEQYF
>TRBV18
CASSLAGIASTDTQYF
>TRBV5-6
CASSFLTAEYGYTF
>TRBV11-1
CASSRRQGDNSPLHF
>TRBV28
CASSYLGTGVVEQYF
>TRBV7-3
CASSFRGSNEQFF
>TRBV14
CASSQIQGLETQYF
>TRBV7-2
CASSFGGNSYNEQFF
>TRBV5-4
CASSDTGTGFYEQYF
>TRBV6-6
CASRRLAETQYF
>TRBV2
CASARQGSTEAFF
>TRBV13
CASSPRSLAGGTDTQYF
>TRBV7-3
CASTSQVGEQYF
>TRBV2
CASKGELAQPQHF
>TRBV7-2
CASSPQRSSETQYF
>TRBV5-1
CASSLGIGSMNTEAFF
>TRBV4-2
CASSQVGTNEKLFF
>TRBV2
CASSLAPTGYNSPLHF
>TRBV9
CASSGPQGSDTEAFF
>TRBV30
CAWSVVGGANEQYF
>TRBV7-9
CASSPFGVVGTEAFF
>TRBV30
CAWRDKARDEKLFF
>TRBV7-9
CASSKGQGYTEAFF
>TRBV29-1
CSVSTGGRNQPQHF
>TRBV5-1
CASSSSGVDTGELFF
>TRBV30
CAWSGGSGGGNEQFF
>TRBV21-1
CASSKVERNTEAFF
>TRBV7-2
CASSKTSGGTETQYF
>TRBV10-3
CAISVETGAYGYTF
>TRBV23-1
CASSPQGQRVSEQYF
>TRBV15
CATSREGEGHTEAFF
>TRBV10-3
CAISTSGGGETQYF
>TRBV28
CASGPYEQYF
>TRBV29-1
CSAGTGNQETQYF
>TRBV27
CASSQERGFTDTQYF
>TRBV29-1
CSVGYNGAGEQYF
>TRBV19
CASSLGQAEGYTF
>TRBV9
CASSVVGSSGGSDTQYF
>TRBV10-3
CAISSTSTPSYGYTF
>TRBV5-6
CASSLQRGTFPLSSAEAFF
>TRBV19
CASSATVQFNSPLHF
>TRBV1
CTIPTRARTDTQYF
>TRBV30
CAVGRQGTEAFF
>TRBV10-3
CAISGGGRGEQFF
>TRBV28
CASSLRVEYSNQPQHF
>TRBV18
CASSSGQEQETQYF
>TRBV2
CASTEGGQPQHF
>TRBV2
CASSEDEVFGNTIYF
>TRBV5-1
CASSPTPGQGGEQYF
>TRBV4-2
CASSQASGDSYNEQFF
>TRBV6-5
CASSRSGGSSYEQYF
>TRBV15
CATSGEGYEQYF
>TRBV4-3
CASSQLDREKLFF
>TRBV28
CASSGNRGHTEAFF
>TRBV4-3
CASSQDTSYNSPLHF
>TRBV5-4
CATQRDRGDSPLHF
>TRBV5-1
CASSHRGGQETQYF
>TRBV25-1
CASSSGGGYGYTF